This TCR beta chain was captured by sequencing in a study of healthy donors' naive CD4 and CD8 T cells. Findings and caveats of the study: Naive CD4+ and CD8+ cells reportedly differed in usage of most V and J genes. CDR3 charge plus V and J genes appeared to account for roughly 13% of CD4/CD8 variance.

Starting from about 0.45 ug of total RNA, TCR libraries were made with linear amplification. From the reads, TCRdb called clonotypes with MiXCR, one entry per CDR3 protein. The table lists approximately 180,000 distinct CDR3 sequences, around 74% of them singletons, with 2% to 2.5% in the top ten. A note on this clonotype: Its antigen remains unidentified.

Naive T cells were sorted: CD4+CD8-CD45RO-CD45RA+ for CD4+, CD8+CD4-CD45RA+CD27bright for CD8+. The CDR3 consists of 14 residues. CDR1 and CDR2 from the germline V gene are DFQATT and SNEGSKA (reference sequence). The V gene lost 1 base and the J gene lost 0 bases, with 9 bases spanning the gap. The sequence was obtained from a pool of human donors in good health; the sample pools cells from several healthy donors. The gene calls are TRBV20-1 and TRBJ1-1; D is ambiguous. The sequencing input was naive CD4+ and CD8+ T cells sorted from blood, pooled from several donors. The CDR3 region is CSARAQHMNTEAFF. DNA of the CDR3: TGCAGTGCTAGAGCGCAGCACATGAACACTGAAGCTTTCTTT.